This T cell receptor (beta chain) was sequenced during a study of control samples from healthy donors and cancer patients. Profiled with immunoSEQ multiplex PCR; TCRdb holds only in-frame clones, not every one. In the table there are around 110,000 clones, around 89% of which are singletons. From germline, CDR1 is MNHNY and CDR2 SVGAGI (reference sequence). The CDR3 has 13 residues. Deletions cut 5 bases from V and 2 bases from J, with 9 bases between. This chain links TRBV6-6 with TRBJ1-1; D uncertain. This clonotype was obtained from a woman between 65 and 79 years old in good health. Sequenced sample: blood. The CDR3: CASSDRSNTEAFF. DNA of the CDR3: TGTGCCAGCAGTGACCGAAGCAACACTGAAGCTTTCTTT.